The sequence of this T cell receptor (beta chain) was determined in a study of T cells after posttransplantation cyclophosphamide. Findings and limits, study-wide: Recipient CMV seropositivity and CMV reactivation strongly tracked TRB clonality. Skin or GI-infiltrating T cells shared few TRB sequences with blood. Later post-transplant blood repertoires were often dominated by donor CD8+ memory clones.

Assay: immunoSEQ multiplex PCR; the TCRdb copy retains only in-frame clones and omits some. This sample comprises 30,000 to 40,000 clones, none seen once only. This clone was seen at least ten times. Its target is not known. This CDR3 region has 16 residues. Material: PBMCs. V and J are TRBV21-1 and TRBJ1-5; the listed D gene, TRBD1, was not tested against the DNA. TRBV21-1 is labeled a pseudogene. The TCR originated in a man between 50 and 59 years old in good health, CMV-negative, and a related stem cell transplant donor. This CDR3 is CASSKALRVQGQPQHF. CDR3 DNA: TGTGCCAGCAGCAAAGCGCTCAGGGTTCAGGGTCAGCCCCAGCATTTT.